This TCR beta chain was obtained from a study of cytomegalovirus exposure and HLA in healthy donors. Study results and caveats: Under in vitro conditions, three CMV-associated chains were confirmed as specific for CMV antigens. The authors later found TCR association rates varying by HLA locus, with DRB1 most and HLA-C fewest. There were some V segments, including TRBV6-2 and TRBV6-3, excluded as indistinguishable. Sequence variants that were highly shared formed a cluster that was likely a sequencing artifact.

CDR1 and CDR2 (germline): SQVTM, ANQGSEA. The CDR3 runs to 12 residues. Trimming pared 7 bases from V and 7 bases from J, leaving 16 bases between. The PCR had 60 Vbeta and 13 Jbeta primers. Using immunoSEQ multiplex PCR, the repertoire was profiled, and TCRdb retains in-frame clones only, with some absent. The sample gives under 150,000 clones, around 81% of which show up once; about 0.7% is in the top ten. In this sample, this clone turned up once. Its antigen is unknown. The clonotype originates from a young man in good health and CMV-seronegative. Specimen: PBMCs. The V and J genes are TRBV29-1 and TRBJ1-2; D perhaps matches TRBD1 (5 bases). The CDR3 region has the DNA TGCAGCGGGCATGTCAGGGAAAGTGGCTACACCTTC. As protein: CSGHVRESGYTF.